This TCR beta chain was profiled in a study of CD4 and CD8 cells across lung adenocarcinoma regions. Via MiXCR, TCRdb re-called the PCR reads, giving one row per CDR3 protein. The profile shows around 25,000 distinct CDR3 sequences, 40% to 60% of them singletons. Donors had localized lung adenocarcinoma, a non-small cell lung cancer. The CDR3 spans 15 residues. Germline CDR1 is MNHNS and CDR2 is SASEGT. About this clonotype: One end of the junction fails to match germline, which may point to a read error.

The chain has TRBV6-1 and TRBJ2-3; 7 bases line up with TRBD2. The sample taken for sequencing was CD8+ T cells from the center of a lung tumor. The sequence derives from a male donor with lung adenocarcinoma. The CD4 and CD8 labels of this study may be unreliable. The CDR3 nucleotides are TGTGCCAGGGGGCTCGGCGGGAGTAGCACAGAGACGCAGTATTTC. It is translated as CARGLGGSSTETQYF.